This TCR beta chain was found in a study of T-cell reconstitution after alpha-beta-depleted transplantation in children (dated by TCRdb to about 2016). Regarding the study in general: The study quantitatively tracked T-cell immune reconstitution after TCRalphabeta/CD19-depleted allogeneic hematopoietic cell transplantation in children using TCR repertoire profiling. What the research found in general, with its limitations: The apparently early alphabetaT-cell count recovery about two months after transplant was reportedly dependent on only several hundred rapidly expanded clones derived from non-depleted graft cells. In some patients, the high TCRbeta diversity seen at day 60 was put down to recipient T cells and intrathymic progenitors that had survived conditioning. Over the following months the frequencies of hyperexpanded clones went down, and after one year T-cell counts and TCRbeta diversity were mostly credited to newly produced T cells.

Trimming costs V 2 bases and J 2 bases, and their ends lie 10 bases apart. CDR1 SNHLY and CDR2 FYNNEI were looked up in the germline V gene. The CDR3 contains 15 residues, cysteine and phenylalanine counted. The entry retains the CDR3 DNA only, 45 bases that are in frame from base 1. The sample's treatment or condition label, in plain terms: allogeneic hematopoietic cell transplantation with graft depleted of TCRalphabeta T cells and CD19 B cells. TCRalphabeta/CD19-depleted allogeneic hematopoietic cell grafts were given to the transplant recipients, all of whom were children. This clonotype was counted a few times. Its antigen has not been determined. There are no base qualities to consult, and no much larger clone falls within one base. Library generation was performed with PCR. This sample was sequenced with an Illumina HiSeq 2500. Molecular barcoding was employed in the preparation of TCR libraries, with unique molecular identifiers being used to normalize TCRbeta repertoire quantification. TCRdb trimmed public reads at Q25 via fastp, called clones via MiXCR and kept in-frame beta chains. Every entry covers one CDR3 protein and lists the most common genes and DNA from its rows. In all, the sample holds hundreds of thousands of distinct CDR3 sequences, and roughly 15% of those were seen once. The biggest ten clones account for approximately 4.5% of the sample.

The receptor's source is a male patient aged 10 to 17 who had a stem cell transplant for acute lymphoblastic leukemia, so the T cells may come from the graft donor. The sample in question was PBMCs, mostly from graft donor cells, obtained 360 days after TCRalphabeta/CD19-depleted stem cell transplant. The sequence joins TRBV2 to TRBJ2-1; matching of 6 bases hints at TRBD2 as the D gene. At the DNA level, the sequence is TGTGCCAGCAGTGAATTAGCGGCAACCTACAATGAGCAGTTCTTC. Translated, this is CASSELAATYNEQFF.